The entry that follows covers one T cell receptor (beta chain) sequence. This clonotype occurred many times. No cognate antigen has been identified for it. Per-base qualities were not stored, and no clone one base away is much larger. Taken from the germline V gene, the CDR1 and CDR2 loops are SGHRS and YFSETQ. The CDR3 spans 13 residues, from the cysteine through the phenylalanine. Solely the CDR3 DNA is kept, with 39 bases framed from the first base. V loses 3 bases, J loses 4 bases, and the germline ends lie 8 bases apart. Preparation of the library involved 5' RACE. This sample was sequenced with a NextSeq 500. The TCR library protocol attached unique molecular identifiers to individual cDNA molecules to correct for sequencing error and PCR bias. Both TCR alpha and beta chains were sequenced, and tight co-correlation was observed between alpha and beta sequence abundances in each sample. The paper's data handling went like this. Decombinator V4 was used to perform V gene, J gene and CDR3 annotation of TCR sequences. TCRs were defined as expanded if a significant change between any two time points was detected under a Poisson model with p below 0.0001. Abundances of TCRs were expressed as counts per million after normalisation to the total number of TCRs sequenced in each sample. MAIT TCRs were defined by TRAV1-2 paired with TRAJ12, TRAJ20 or TRAJ33, and iNKT TCRs by TRAV10 paired with TRAJ18. A search of VDJdb, accessed on 1 November 2021, was run for TCRs annotated to CMV, EBV and SARS-CoV-2, with TCRs annotated for multiple antigens excluded. The raw public reads went through TCRdb reprocessing: fastp at Q25, MiXCR clone calling, in-frame beta chains kept. Rows matching on CDR3 protein sequence are summarized as one entry with the most common DNA and genes. The V and J calls here are based on TCRdb, not the publication. This sample comprises over 80,000 distinct CDR3 sequences, more than 10% of them detected only once. 3.5% to 5% of the sample is held by the ten biggest clonotypes.

This specimen comes from a study of early T cells in non-severe SARS-CoV-2 infection (dated by TCRdb to 2020 to 2023). Background on the whole study: TCR sequencing used bulk RNA from unsorted whole blood, so alpha and beta chains could not be paired. Points the paper makes about the study in general: Matching against VDJdb was skewed toward anti-spike CD8 responses, likely underestimated virus-specific expansions, and missed private and CD4 specificities.

Set within a cohort of healthcare workers in London, UK, this nested case-control study involved weekly PCR testing of nasopharyngeal swabs along with blood sampling. Healthcare workers were enrolled in the week of the UK lockdown, from 23 to 31 March 2020, and were followed every week for up to roughly 16 weeks. This TCR derives from an adult who was a healthcare worker with PCR-confirmed SARS-CoV-2 infection or an uninfected control (not recorded which). This receptor chain uses TRBV5-1 and TRBJ1-5; D gene: possibly TRBD1, on 5 matching bases. The sample in question was whole blood, obtained at baseline. The CDR3 sequence is CASSWTLNQPQHF. The DNA sequence follows: TGCGCCAGCAGCTGGACACTTAATCAGCCCCAGCATTTT.